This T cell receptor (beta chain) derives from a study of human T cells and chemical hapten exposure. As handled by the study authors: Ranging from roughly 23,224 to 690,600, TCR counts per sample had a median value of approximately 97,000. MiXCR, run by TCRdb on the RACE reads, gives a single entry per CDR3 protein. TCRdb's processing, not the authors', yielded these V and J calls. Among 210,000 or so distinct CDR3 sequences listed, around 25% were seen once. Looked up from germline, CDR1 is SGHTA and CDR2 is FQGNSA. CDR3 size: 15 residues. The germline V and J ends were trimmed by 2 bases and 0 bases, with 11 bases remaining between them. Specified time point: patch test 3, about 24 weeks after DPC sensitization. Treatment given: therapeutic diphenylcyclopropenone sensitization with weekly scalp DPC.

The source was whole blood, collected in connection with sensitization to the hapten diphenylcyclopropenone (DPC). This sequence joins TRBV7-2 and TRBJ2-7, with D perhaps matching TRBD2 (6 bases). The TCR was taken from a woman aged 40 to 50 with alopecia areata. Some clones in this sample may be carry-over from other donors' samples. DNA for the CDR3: TGTGCCAGCAGCTTATGGTCTAGCGCCTCCTACGAGCAGTACTTC. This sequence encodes CASSLWSSASYEQYF.